This T cell receptor beta chain derives from a study of blood T cell repertoires in COVID-19. Participant-given clinical history determined each cohort assignment. The CDR3 consists of 13 residues. The V gene's germline CDR1 is SGHTA and CDR2 FQGNSA. J was trimmed by 6 bases and V by 6 bases; bases with no gene match: 4. Method: immunoSEQ multiplex PCR; TCRdb's copy keeps in-frame clones and lacks some. The sample yields 250,000 to 350,000 clones, under 90% seen once. Sequencing was carried out using PBMCs or T cells enriched from blood (not recorded which). The rearrangement links TRBV7-2 to TRBJ2-2, with 7 bases matching TRBD2. The clonotype originates from a woman aged 50 to 60 who had been exposed to COVID-19. CDR3 sequence (DNA): TGTGCCAGCAGGTCTGGGGGGGCCGGGGAGCTGTTTTTT. This translates into CASRSGGAGELFF.